This TCR beta chain was identified in a study of CD8 T cells in ankylosing spondylitis. The CDR3 has 15 residues. The trim removed 6 bases at V and 2 bases at J, leaving 7 bases unmatched. As the method for making TCR beta libraries, quantitative 5'-RACE with molecular barcodes was used. A single record per CDR3 protein comes from TCRdb applying MiXCR to the 5' RACE reads. The sample comprises 100,000 to 150,000 distinct CDR3 sequences, 7% of which are singletons, and approximately 12% rests with the top ten. This clonotype was seen many times. This TCR derives from a male donor with ankylosing spondylitis or in good health (not recorded which). The rearrangement links TRBV12-3 or TRBV12-4 to TRBJ2-7; 10 nucleotides agree with TRBD2. The sequencing sample was made of blood, either unsorted or a sorted T cell fraction (not recorded which). The CDR3 DNA reads as TGTGCCAGCAGACCCGGGACTAGCGCCGCCTACGAGCAGTACTTC. This codes for CASRPGTSAAYEQYF.